This T cell receptor (beta chain) was found in a study of T cells in Graves' hyperthyroidism and ophthalmopathy (dated by TCRdb to between 2017 and 2020). For the study in its entirety: Peripheral blood samples were taken at initial diagnosis, before any treatment was given. The 85 to 100 discovery patients were randomly split 7:3 into training and test sets. Prospective prediction of ophthalmopathy was tested in an independent validation cohort consisting of 18 hyperthyroidism patients and 15 or so patients who later progressed to ophthalmopathy. TCR Vbeta CDR3 sequencing of 120 to 150 peripheral blood samples (over 40 ophthalmopathy, about 74 hyperthyroidism and roughly 17 progressor patients) is reported in the paper. The study also compared thyroid tissue and blood T-cell repertoires from more than five Graves' hyperthyroidism patients. Once sampling was done, hyperthyroidism patients were given methimazole at a starting dose of 30 mg daily, whereas ophthalmopathy patients were given high-dose intravenous methylprednisolone. TCR V-J signatures able to tell the groups apart were searched for in a discovery cohort of more than 90 patients, of whom 43 had Graves' ophthalmopathy and more than 55 had stable Graves' hyperthyroidism.

The TCR beta CDR3 regions were amplified from the RNA transcripts. For the first round of RT-PCR on the TCR CDR3, the HTBI primer set was used together with the Qiagen OneStep RT-PCR kit. The libraries were constructed in a second round of multiplex PCR and then size-selected and purified. The libraries were sequenced on an Illumina HiSeq2000 using paired-end 100 bp reads. As for the original processing: Raw data were processed with SOAPnuke, discarding reads with adapters, uncalled bases, mean Phred below 15, or no exact constant-primer or identifier match. COPE v1.2.5 was used to merge high-quality paired reads, and clonotypes were defined as unique nucleotide sequences. Clonotypes were aligned to IMGT TRBV, TRBD and TRBJ reference segments using MiTCR v1.1. The analysis included only V-J combinations with a frequency above 0.0001, which together covered 99% to 99.2% of the repertoires. A TCS score was defined as the ratio between F50 (clonal expansion) and ExV (chaos), using BLOSUM62-based TCRdist between CDR3 peptides within each V-J. Welch's t-statistics and random forest reduced fewer than 600 V-J features to roughly 13, which were used in a naive Bayes classifier (R e1071). TCRdb reprocessed the public reads (quality trimming at Q25 with fastp, clone calling with MiXCR) and kept in-frame beta chains. Rows merge per CDR3 protein into single entries with the most common DNA and genes. What appears here as the V and J calls and clone size reflects TCRdb's work, not the paper's. In this sample the table shows under 450,000 distinct CDR3 sequences, more than 15% of which occur a single time. 14% of the sample comes from the top ten.

Overall study results and their limits: A model built on a 13 V-J signature distinguished ophthalmopathy from stable hyperthyroidism, reaching 85% to 90% sensitivity and approximately 81% specificity in cross-validation and 80%/75% in testing. In validation, progression to ophthalmopathy was predicted by the model with nearly 71% sensitivity and roughly 72% specificity, a median of approximately 6.5 months before onset. Sample size was not statistically predetermined, and investigators were not blinded to group allocation. Most expanded thyroid clonotypes (frequency above 0.001) were also detected in blood, suggesting blood repertoires may reflect thyroid immune responses.

A patient counted as having stable Graves' hyperthyroidism if no progression to ophthalmopathy occurred over 18 months of follow-up. Hyperthyroidism patients were newly diagnosed, with disease duration under 2 months, and aged 18 to 65 years. Any patient with an uncontrolled infection, another autoimmune disease, pregnancy or lactation was excluded. Diagnoses were based on clinical symptoms, serum thyroxine and TRAb, thyroid ultrasound and orbital computed tomography. PBMCs were isolated from approximately 10 ml of fresh peripheral blood by Ficoll-Paque density gradient centrifugation. Trizol reagent was used to extract total RNA, and RNA quality was then checked on an Agilent 2100 Bioanalyzer. This clonotype was seen a handful of times. Its antigen is unknown. No quality values exist for individual bases; no much larger clone is one base distant. The material sequenced was blood. This TCR was recovered from a woman between 18 and 30 years old with Graves' hyperthyroidism.

Here the CDR3 is given as CSASGFGQPQHF. The nucleotides are TGCAGTGCTTCAGGGTTCGGTCAGCCCCAGCATTTT. The V and J genes are TRBV20-1 and TRBJ1-5, and the D gene may be TRBD1, 5 bases matching. V is pared back by 5 bases and J by 6 bases, with 11 bases lying between the germline termini. Per the germline V gene (reference sequence), DFQATT is the CDR1 and SNEGSKA is the CDR2. The CDR3 goes from the cysteine to the phenylalanine over 12 residues. The sequence is cut down to CDR3 DNA, 36 bases in frame from base 1.